The 22 T cell receptor beta chains listed next were all sequenced from one sample in a study of regulatory T cells in long-lasting Graves disease. Time point in this sample: persistent/refractory GD, antithyroid drugs over 5 years with positive TRAb. PBMCs provided the RNA from which the TCR library was made. Both iRepertoire HTBI primers and Arm-PCR of CDR3 regions were used to build the TCR beta libraries. TCRdb called the multiplex PCR reads again in MiXCR, with one record for every CDR3 protein. The profile shows around 400,000 distinct CDR3 sequences, around 23% of them singletons. The source material was peripheral blood mononuclear cells (PBMCs), sampled when the disease was refractory, from a patient treated with antithyroid drugs. These receptors all come from a female donor with Graves disease.

In its sample, this clonotype was seen a few times. A much larger clone differs by one base, so this may be a read error. V gene TRBV2 combines with J gene TRBJ1-4, with D unresolved. Per the germline V gene, CDR1 is SNHLY and CDR2 is FYNNEI. The V end lost 6 bases, the J end lost 8 bases, and 16 bases lay between the germline ends. The CDR3 is 14 residues long. CDR3 in amino acids: CASREDGLSEKLFF. The CDR3 DNA sequence: TGTGCCAGCAGGGAGGACGGGCTCAGCGAAAAACTGTTTTTT.

This clonotype was picked up a small number of times. The rearrangement uses TRBV2 and TRBJ2-3; 9 bases are a match to TRBD2. This CDR3 comprises 15 residues. Germline values: CDR1 SNHLY, CDR2 FYNNEI. The V gene end was trimmed by 4 bases and the J gene end by 3 bases; junction bases not matched to a gene: 5. For the CDR3, the DNA is TGTGCCAGCAGTGTACTAGCGGGTGGGACAGATACGCAGTATTTT. Its translation: CASSVLAGGTDTQYF.

The chain carries TRBV5-6 and TRBJ1-4; D is unresolved. The V end lost 4 bases, the J end lost 0 bases, and 10 bases lay between the germline ends. There are 15 residues in the CDR3. CDR1 is SGHDT, CDR2 YYEEEE, per germline. The CDR3 DNA reads TGTGCCAGCAGCCAGAGACGGACAACTAATGAAAAACTGTTTTTT. It yields the protein CASSQRRTTNEKLFF.

The table lists this clonotype with a few counts. The chain joins TRBV7-2 to TRBJ1-6; D is unclear. The CDR3 runs 15 residues. In germline, CDR1 is SGHTA, CDR2 FQGNSA. V was pared by 1 base and J by 10 bases, with 14 bases between. CDR3 DNA sequence: TGTGCCAGCAGCTTAGATAAGGCAGTAATATCACCCCTCCACTTT. Amino acids: CASSLDKAVISPLHF.

This clonotype was seen only a few times. This chain connects TRBV19 to TRBJ2-7, with D possibly TRBD2 on 6 matching bases. CDR1 and CDR2 from the germline V gene are LNHDA and SQIVND (reference sequence). Trimming shortened V by 3 bases and J by 5 bases, and 14 bases separated the two germline ends. The CDR3 runs 14 residues. The CDR3 here is CASSMVGSGDEQYF. The CDR3 bases are TGTGCCAGTAGTATGGTGGGGTCGGGAGACGAGCAGTACTTC. Combining the CDR3 with reference TRBV19 and TRBJ2-7 gives the whole variable domain DGGITQSPKYLFRKEGQNVTLSCEQNLNHDAMYWYRQDPGQGLRLIYYSQIVNDFQKGDIAEGYSVSREKKESFPLTVTSAQKNPTAFYLCASSMVGSGDEQYFGPGTRLTVT.

The chain employs TRBV28 and TRBJ2-1; D gene ambiguous. This CDR3 has 10 amino acids. V lost 8 bases and J lost 9, with 8 bases in between. Germline lookup yields CDR1 MDHEN and CDR2 SYDVKM. CDR3 bases: TGTGCCAGCGGGTTTGGTGAGCAGTTCTTC. Its protein is CASGFGEQFF.

A remark on this clonotype: This may be a read error, as it is one base from a much larger clone. The chain combines TRBV11-2 with TRBJ2-5; possibly TRBD2 for D (7 bases). The germline V and J ends were trimmed by 5 bases and 7 bases, with 17 bases remaining between them. Looked up from germline, CDR1 is SGHAT and CDR2 is FQNNGV. The CDR3 runs to 14 residues. CDR3 protein: CASSRRGGGGTQYF. The CDR3 nucleotides are TGTGCCAGCAGCCGGCGCGGGGGCGGGGGGACCCAGTACTTC.

This clonotype was recorded many times. The chain uses TRBV28 and TRBJ1-5, with 12 nucleotides matching TRBD1. Trimming removed 4 bases from V and 7 bases from J; junction bases left unmatched: 2. This CDR3 comprises 14 residues. Germline values: CDR1 MDHEN, CDR2 SYDVKM. CDR3 loop: CASSWDRGQQPQHF. The CDR3 DNA is TGTGCCAGCAGTTGGGACAGGGGGCAACAGCCCCAGCATTTT.

V usage is TRBV4-2 and J usage is TRBJ2-2; unclear D gene. The CDR3 runs to 12 residues. V lost 1 base, J lost 8 bases, and 5 bases lay in between. The germline gives CDR1 LGHNA, CDR2 YNFKEQ. The CDR3 loop reads CASSQVKGELFF. The DNA of the CDR3 is TGTGCCAGCAGCCAAGTTAAGGGGGAGCTGTTTTTT.

This clonotype was recorded a few times. The chain links TRBV28 to TRBJ1-6, with D possibly matching TRBD1 (5 bases). Looked up from germline, CDR1 is MDHEN and CDR2 is SYDVKM. V was shortened by 6 bases and J by 4 bases, with 10 bases between the two germline ends. The CDR3 contains 14 residues. The CDR3 here is CASSGTSYNSPLHF. The DNA for the CDR3 is TGTGCCAGCAGCGGGACCTCTTATAATTCACCCCTCCACTTT.

This clonotype was found many times. The chain combines TRBV3-1 with TRBJ1-4; perhaps TRBD1 as D (6 bases). The CDR3 consists of 13 residues. Germline assignment: CDR1 LGHDT and CDR2 YNNKEL (reference sequence). Trimming removed 2 bases from V and 11 bases from J, with 12 bases in between. The CDR3 loop reads CASSQTKGGKLFF. The CDR3 DNA follows: TGTGCCAGCAGCCAAACGAAGGGGGGTAAACTGTTTTTT. The entire variable domain, with the rest obtained from reference TRBV3-1 and TRBJ1-4, is as follows: DTAVSQTPKYLVTQMGNDKSIKCEQNLGHDTMYWYKQDSKKFLKIMFSYNNKELIINETVPNRFSPKSPDKAHLNLHINSLELGDSAVYFCASSQTKGGKLFFGSGTQLSVL.

This clonotype was observed at least ten times. The V gene is TRBV28, the J gene TRBJ2-7, with 8 positions matching TRBD2. Per the germline V gene, CDR1 is MDHEN and CDR2 is SYDVKM. The CDR3 runs to 14 residues. After removal of 2 bases from V and 7 bases from J, the junction contained 7 bases not matched to a gene. DNA for the CDR3: TGTGCCAGCAGTTTACCTAGCGGGTCTAGGGAGCAGTACTTC. Amino acid sequence: CASSLPSGSREQYF.

This clonotype was picked up a small number of times. The chain combines TRBV7-9 with TRBJ2-7; unclear D gene. Germline assignment: CDR1 SEHNR and CDR2 FQNEAQ (reference sequence). CDR3 length equals 14 residues. The ends were cut back, 3 bases at V and 5 bases at J, with 14 bases in the middle. The CDR3: CASSFETMRDEQYF. The DNA for the CDR3 is TGTGCCAGCAGCTTCGAGACCATGAGAGACGAGCAGTACTTC.

The chain's CDR3 is CASSIRLAGVGGELFF. The CDR3 DNA sequence: TGTGCCAGTAGTATAAGGCTAGCGGGAGTCGGCGGGGAGCTGTTTTTT. The chain joins TRBV19 to TRBJ2-2; the match to TRBD2 covers 10 bases. Trimming cost V 2 bases and J 7 bases; bases outside gene matches: 7. The length of the CDR3 is 16 residues. Germline CDR1 is LNHDA and CDR2 is SQIVND (reference sequence). Supplemented by reference TRBV19 and TRBJ2-2, the full variable domain reads DGGITQSPKYLFRKEGQNVTLSCEQNLNHDAMYWYRQDPGQGLRLIYYSQIVNDFQKGDIAEGYSVSREKKESFPLTVTSAQKNPTAFYLCASSIRLAGVGGELFFGEGSRLTVL.

This clonotype was seen many times. The rearrangement joins TRBV2 to TRBJ2-2; D is uncertain. Trimming shortened V by 6 bases and J by 6 bases, and 2 bases separated the two germline ends. Germline V gene lookup returns CDR1 SNHLY and CDR2 FYNNEI. The CDR3 covers 10 residues. The CDR3 nucleotides read TGTGCCAGCAGGGCCGGGGAGCTGTTTTTT. Its protein is CASRAGELFF.

The chain recombines TRBV6-5 with TRBJ2-2; D possibly uses TRBD1 or TRBD2 (7 bases each). CDR3 length: 15 residues. V dropped 3 bases and J dropped 5 bases, with 13 bases sitting between them. Looked up from germline, CDR1 is MNHEY and CDR2 is SVGAGI. CDR3 protein: CASSYFQGGTGELFF. In DNA form, the CDR3 reads TGTGCCAGCAGTTATTTCCAGGGGGGGACCGGGGAGCTGTTTTTT.

This clonotype has at least ten counts. The V and J genes are TRBV20-1 and TRBJ1-1, with D unclear. Deletions cut 1 base from V and 1 base from J, with 13 bases between. The CDR3 runs 15 residues. From germline, CDR1 is DFQATT and CDR2 SNEGSKA (reference sequence). The chain's CDR3 is CSARVPSRSNTEAFF. The CDR3 region has the DNA TGCAGTGCTAGAGTCCCCAGCAGGTCGAACACTGAAGCTTTCTTT.

The CDR3 protein is CASSSLAEQFF. As DNA, the CDR3 is TGTGCCAGCAGTTCACTAGCGGAGCAGTTCTTC. The rearrangement links TRBV2 to TRBJ2-1; 7 nucleotides match TRBD2. Losses at the gene ends were 5 bases for V and 10 bases for J; bases not matched to a gene: 2. The CDR3 is 11 amino acids. Germline CDR1 reads SNHLY; CDR2 reads FYNNEI. The variable domain in full, with the rest retrieved from reference TRBV2 and TRBJ2-1, is EPEVTQTPSHQVTQMGQEVILRCVPISNHLYFYWYRQILGQKVEFLVSFYNNEISEKSEIFDDQFSVERPDGSNFTLKIRSTKLEDSAMYFCASSSLAEQFFGPGTRLTVL.

This clonotype was counted ten times or more. For the CDR3, the DNA is TGTGCCAGCTCAGCTGGTGGGGGACAGCCCCAGCATTTT. Translating gives CASSAGGGQPQHF. The V and J genes are TRBV18 and TRBJ1-5, with D perhaps matching TRBD1 (5 bases). The V gene lost 5 bases and the J gene lost 7 bases, with 12 bases spanning the gap. Germline V lookup: CDR1 KGHSH, CDR2 LQKENI. The CDR3 has 13 residues.

The V call is TRBV6-1, the J call TRBJ2-7; TRBD2 aligns across 8 bases. Trimming removed 8 bases from V and 3 bases from J; junction bases left unmatched: 12. The CDR3 has 15 amino acids. CDR1 is MNHNS, CDR2 SASEGT, per germline. The CDR3 region has the DNA TGTGCCAGCGATCGGGGACTAGTAAATTTCTACGAGCAGTACTTC. It specifies CASDRGLVNFYEQYF.

This clonotype was counted a few times. An end of the junction does not agree with germline; a read error may underlie this. The chain has TRBV28 and TRBJ1-5; 7 bases agree with TRBD1. The CDR3 totals 16 residues. Germline V gene data show CDR1 as MDHEN and CDR2 as SYDVKM. CDR3 residues: CAGSPSRGTAEEPQHF. As DNA, the CDR3 is TGTGCCGGCAGTCCCTCCCGAGGGACAGCCGAAGAGCCCCAGCATTTT.

In the case of this clonotype: A far bigger clonotype differs at one base, so this is likely a read error. The chain employs TRBV7-9 and TRBJ1-1; 7 bases line up with TRBD1. With V trimmed by 6 bases and J by 0 bases, 1 base remained unmatched. Germline lookup yields CDR1 SEHNR and CDR2 FQNEAQ (reference sequence). The CDR3 contains 13 residues. This CDR3 is CASRGQLNTEAFF. CDR3 DNA sequence: TGTGCCAGCAGGGGACAGTTGAACACTGAAGCTTTCTTT.